This section outlines one T cell receptor beta chain sequence together with its context. The CDR3 is made up of 15 amino acids. Trimming cost V 4 bases and J 0 bases, with 11 bases left between them. From germline, CDR1 is SGHKS and CDR2 YYEKEE (reference sequence). Measured with immunoSEQ multiplex PCR; TCRdb has only the in-frame clones, and not every one. Of 250,000 to 300,000 clones in the sample, 88% were seen once. The record originates from a study of blood T cell repertoires in COVID-19. Study in general: PBMCs, B-cell-depleted T cells, or T cells were the source of the cDNA or gDNA that made up the material.

Sequencing was performed on peripheral blood. The genes are TRBV5-5 and TRBJ1-5; tentatively, D is TRBD1 (5 bases). This clonotype was obtained from a woman aged 25-40 years with COVID-19, enrolled during active disease. The CDR3 region is CASSVDSYSNQPQHF. The DNA for the CDR3 is TGTGCCAGCAGCGTAGACAGCTATAGCAATCAGCCCCAGCATTTT. The entire variable domain, with the rest obtained from reference TRBV5-5 and TRBJ1-5, is as follows: DAGVTQSPTHLIKTRGQQVTLRCSPISGHKSVSWYQQVLGQGPQFIFQYYEKEERGRGNFPDRFSARQFPNYSSELNVNALLLGDSALYLCASSVDSYSNQPQHFGDGTRLSIL.